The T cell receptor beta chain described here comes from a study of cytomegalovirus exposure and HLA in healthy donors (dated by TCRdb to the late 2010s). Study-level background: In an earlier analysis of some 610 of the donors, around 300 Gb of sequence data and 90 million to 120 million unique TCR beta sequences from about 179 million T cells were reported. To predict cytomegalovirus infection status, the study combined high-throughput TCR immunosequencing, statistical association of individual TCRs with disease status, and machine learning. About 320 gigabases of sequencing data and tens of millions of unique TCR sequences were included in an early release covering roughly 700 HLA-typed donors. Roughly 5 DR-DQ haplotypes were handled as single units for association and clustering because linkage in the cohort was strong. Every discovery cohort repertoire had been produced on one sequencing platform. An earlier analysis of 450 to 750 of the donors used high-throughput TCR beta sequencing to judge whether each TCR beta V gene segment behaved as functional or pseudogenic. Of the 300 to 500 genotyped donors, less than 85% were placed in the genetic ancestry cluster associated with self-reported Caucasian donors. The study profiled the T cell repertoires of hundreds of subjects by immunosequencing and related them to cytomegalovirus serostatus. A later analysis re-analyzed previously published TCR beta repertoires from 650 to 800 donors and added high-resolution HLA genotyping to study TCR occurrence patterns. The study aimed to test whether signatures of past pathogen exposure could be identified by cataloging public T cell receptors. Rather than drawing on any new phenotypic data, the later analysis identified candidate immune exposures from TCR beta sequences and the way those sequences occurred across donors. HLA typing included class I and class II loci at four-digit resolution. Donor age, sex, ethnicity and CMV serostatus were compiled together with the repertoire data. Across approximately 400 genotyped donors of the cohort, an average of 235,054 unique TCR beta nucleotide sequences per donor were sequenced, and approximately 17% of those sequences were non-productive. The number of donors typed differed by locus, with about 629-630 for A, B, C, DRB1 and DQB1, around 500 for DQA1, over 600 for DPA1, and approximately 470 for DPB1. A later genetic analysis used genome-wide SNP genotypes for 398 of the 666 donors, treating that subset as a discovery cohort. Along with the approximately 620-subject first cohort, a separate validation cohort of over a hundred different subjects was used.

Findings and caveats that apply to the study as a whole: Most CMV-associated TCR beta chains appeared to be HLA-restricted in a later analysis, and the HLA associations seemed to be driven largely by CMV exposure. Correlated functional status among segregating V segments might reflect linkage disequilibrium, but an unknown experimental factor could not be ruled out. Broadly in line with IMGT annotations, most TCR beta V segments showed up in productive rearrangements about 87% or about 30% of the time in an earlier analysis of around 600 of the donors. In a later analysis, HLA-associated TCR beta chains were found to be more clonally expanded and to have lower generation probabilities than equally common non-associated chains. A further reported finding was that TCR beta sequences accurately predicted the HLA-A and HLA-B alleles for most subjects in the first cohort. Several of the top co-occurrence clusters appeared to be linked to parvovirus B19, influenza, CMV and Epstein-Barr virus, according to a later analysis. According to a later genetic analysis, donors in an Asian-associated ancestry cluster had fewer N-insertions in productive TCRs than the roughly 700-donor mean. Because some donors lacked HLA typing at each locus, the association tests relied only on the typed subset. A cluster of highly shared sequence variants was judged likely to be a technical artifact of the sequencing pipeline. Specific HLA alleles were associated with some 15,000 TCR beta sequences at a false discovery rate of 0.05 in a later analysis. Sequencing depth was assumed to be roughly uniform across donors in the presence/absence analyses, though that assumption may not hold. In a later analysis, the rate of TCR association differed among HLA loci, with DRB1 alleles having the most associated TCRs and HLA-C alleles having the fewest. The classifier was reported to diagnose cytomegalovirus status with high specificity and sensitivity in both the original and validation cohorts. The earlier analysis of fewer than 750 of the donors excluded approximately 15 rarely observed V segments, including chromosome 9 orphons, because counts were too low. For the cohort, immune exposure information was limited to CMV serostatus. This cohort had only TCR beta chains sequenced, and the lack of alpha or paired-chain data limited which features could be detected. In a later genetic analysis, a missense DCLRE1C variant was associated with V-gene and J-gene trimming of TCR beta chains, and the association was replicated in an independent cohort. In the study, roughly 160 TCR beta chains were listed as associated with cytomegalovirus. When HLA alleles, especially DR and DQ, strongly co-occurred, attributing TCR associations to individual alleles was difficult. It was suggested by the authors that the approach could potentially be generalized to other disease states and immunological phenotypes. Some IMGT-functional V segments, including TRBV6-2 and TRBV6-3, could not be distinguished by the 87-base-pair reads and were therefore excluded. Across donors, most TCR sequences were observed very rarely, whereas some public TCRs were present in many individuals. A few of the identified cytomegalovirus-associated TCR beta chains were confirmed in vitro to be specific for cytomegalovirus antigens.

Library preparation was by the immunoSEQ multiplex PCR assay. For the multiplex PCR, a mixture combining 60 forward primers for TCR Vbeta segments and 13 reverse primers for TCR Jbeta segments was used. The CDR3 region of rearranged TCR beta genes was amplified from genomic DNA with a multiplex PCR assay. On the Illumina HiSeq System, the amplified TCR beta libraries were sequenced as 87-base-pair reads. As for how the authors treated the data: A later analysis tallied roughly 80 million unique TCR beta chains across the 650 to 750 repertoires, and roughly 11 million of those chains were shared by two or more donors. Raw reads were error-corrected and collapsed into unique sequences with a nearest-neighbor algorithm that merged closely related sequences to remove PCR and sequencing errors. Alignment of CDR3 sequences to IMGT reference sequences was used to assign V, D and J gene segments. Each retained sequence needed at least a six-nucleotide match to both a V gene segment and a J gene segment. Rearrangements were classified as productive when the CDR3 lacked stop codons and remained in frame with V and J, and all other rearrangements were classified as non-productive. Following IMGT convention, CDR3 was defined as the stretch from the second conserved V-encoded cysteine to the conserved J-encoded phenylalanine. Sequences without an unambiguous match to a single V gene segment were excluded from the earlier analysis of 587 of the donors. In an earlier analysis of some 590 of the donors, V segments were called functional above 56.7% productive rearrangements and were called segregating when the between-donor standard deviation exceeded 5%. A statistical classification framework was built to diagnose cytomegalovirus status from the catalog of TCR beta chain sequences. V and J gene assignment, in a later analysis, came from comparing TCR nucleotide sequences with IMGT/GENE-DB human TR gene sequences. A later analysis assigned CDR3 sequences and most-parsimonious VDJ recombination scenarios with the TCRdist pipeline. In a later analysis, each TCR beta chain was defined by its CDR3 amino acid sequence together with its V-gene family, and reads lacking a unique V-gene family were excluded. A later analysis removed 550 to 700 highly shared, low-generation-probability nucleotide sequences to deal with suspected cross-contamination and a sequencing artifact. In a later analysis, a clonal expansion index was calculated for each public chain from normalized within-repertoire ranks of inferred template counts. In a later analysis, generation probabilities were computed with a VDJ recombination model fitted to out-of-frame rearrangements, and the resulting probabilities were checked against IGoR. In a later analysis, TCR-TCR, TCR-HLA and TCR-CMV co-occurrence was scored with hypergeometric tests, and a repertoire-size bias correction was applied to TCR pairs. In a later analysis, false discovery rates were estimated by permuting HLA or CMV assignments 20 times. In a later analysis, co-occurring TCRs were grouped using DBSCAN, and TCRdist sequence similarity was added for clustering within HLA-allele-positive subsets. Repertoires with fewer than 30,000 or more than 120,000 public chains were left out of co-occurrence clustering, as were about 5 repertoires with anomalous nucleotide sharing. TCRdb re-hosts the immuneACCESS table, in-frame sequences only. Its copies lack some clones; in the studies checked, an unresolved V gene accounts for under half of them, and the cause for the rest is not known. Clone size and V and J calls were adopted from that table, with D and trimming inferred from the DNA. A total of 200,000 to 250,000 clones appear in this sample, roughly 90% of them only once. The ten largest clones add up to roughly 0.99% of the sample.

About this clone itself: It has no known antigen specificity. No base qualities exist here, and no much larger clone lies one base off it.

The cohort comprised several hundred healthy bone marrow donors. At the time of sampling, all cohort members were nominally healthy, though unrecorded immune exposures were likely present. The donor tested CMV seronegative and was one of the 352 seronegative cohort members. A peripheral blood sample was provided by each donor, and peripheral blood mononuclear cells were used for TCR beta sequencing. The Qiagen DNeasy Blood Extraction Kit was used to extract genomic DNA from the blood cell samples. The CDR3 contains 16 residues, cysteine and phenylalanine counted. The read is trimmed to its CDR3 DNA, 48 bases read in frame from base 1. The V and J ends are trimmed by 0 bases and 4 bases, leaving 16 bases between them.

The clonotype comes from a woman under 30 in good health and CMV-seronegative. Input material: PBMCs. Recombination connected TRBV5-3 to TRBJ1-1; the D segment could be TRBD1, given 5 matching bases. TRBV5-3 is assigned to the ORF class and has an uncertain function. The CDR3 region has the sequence CARSLAGGVLCTEAFF. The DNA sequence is TGTGCCAGAAGCTTGGCGGGGGGGGTTCTTTGCACTGAAGCTTTCTTT.